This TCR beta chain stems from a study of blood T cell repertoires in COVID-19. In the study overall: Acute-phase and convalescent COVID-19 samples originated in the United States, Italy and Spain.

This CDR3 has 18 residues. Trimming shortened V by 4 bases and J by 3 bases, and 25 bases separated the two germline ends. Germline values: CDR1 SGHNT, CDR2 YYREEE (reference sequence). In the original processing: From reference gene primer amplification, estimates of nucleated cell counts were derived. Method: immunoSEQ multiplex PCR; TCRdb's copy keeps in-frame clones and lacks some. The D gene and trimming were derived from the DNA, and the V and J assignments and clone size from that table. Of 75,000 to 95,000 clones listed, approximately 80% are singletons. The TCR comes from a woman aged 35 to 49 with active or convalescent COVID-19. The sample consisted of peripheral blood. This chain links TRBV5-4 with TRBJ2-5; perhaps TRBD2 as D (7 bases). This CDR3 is CASSPGGPGPGWEETQYF. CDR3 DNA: TGTGCCAGCAGCCCGGGGGGCCCAGGTCCCGGGTGGGAAGAGACCCAGTACTTC.